The rows below give T cell receptor beta chains drawn from one sample of a study of OX40 agonist ivuxolimab in advanced cancers. Measured with immunoSEQ multiplex PCR; TCRdb has only the in-frame clones, and not every one. Found here are about 55,000 clones, about 89% of them singletons; the top ten hold around an eighth. The sample consisted of CD4+ or CD8+ T cells sorted from blood, taken in a trial of the OX40 agonist ivuxolimab. The receptors shown here come from an adult with an advanced solid tumor such as melanoma, head and neck, liver or kidney cancer. Each CDR3 is given with its conserved first and last residue. The D gene is left open where the match is weak. Clone size is shown for a subset of rows, as once, few, many or a class of expanded clone.

TRBV5-1	NA	TRBD1	TRBJ1-2	TGCGCCAGCAGCTTGCCCCGACAGGGGCCAAACTATGGCTACACCTTC	CASSLPRQGPNYGYTF
TRBV4-3	NA	NA	TRBJ2-3	TGCGCCAGCAGCTCCGGGCGCGGGAGCACAGATACGCAGTATTTT	CASSSGRGSTDTQYF
TRBV4-1	NA	NA	TRBJ1-1	TGCGCCAGCAGCCACCGGGACGGAATGAACACTGAAGCTTTCTTT	CASSHRDGMNTEAFF
TRBV19	NA	NA	TRBJ1-5	TGTGCCAGTAGGACAGCCGACCGATTGGTCAATCAGCCCCAGCATTTT	CASRTADRLVNQPQHF
TRBV6-5	NA	NA	TRBJ2-1	TGTGCCAGCAGTTCAACAGGTAGCTCCTACAATGAGCAGTTCTTC	CASSSTGSSYNEQFF
TRBV9	NA	NA	TRBJ1-1	TGTGCCAGCAGCGTAGAGGAAGCGGGAAGCGCGGACACTGAAGCTTTCTTT	CASSVEEAGSADTEAFF
TRBV9	NA	NA	TRBJ2-2	TGTGCCAGCAGCTCCCGAGCGGGCCTGGACACCGGGGAGCTGTTTTTT	CASSSRAGLDTGELFF
TRBV9	NA	NA	TRBJ1-2	TGTGCCAGCAGCGTCGATGACGGTAACTATGGCTACACCTTC	CASSVDDGNYGYTF
TRBV7-9	NA	NA	TRBJ1-1	TGTGCCAGCAGCTTAGAGGGGTGGACTGAAGCTTTCTTT	CASSLEGWTEAFF
TRBV5-4	NA	NA	TRBJ1-1	TGTGCCAGCAGCTTTCCGGGGGCGGGTGAAGCTTTCTTT	CASSFPGAGEAFF
TRBV25-1	NA	TRBD2	TRBJ2-2	TGTGCCAGCAGTGGACTAGCGGACACCGGGGAGCTGTTTTTT	CASSGLADTGELFF
TRBV29-1	NA	NA	TRBJ1-3	TGCAGCGTTGATGTCCCGGGCTCTGGAAACACCATATATTTT	CSVDVPGSGNTIYF
TRBV6-4	NA	NA	TRBJ1-4	TGTGCCAGTCTTACAGTTGCAACTAATGAAAAACTGTTTTTT	CASLTVATNEKLFF
TRBV27	few	NA	TRBJ1-5	TGTGCCAGCAGTTTAGGGCAGGGCGGGGATCAGCCCCAGCATTTT	CASSLGQGGDQPQHF
TRBV13	once	NA	TRBJ2-3	TGTGCCAGCAGCCCTCGGACCTGGGGTGTCACAGATACGCAGTATTTT	CASSPRTWGVTDTQYF